This TCR beta chain was observed in a study of T cell clonality in common variable immunodeficiency. Study outcomes and limitations: Compared with controls, CVID subjects had fewer shared TCRbeta clones. Repertoire-complication correlations in CVID were limited by patient heterogeneity.

Control and CVID samples contributed equal amounts of genomic DNA. Some clones are missing from TCRdb's copy, which holds only in-frame ones; the method was immunoSEQ multiplex PCR. This sample carries roughly 52,000 clones and no singletons, and more than 3% goes to the top ten. Trimming removed 5 bases from V and 2 bases from J, with 13 bases in between. CDR3 length: 15 residues. CDR1 is LNHDA and CDR2 is SQIVND in the germline V gene (reference sequence). Ten or more counts support this clone. Its specificity is not known. Read data end 3 residues before the CDR3 end; the end is taken from the germline J gene.

Sample: peripheral blood mononuclear cells. The V and J genes are TRBV19 and TRBJ1-5; D uncertain. The TCR comes from a person aged 18-70 years in good health. Incomplete CDR3 DNA: TGTGCCAGTAGTGGACTCCCTGCCCGCAATCAGCCC. It yields the protein CASSGLPARNQP. The whole CDR3 protein reads CASSGLPARNQPQHF.